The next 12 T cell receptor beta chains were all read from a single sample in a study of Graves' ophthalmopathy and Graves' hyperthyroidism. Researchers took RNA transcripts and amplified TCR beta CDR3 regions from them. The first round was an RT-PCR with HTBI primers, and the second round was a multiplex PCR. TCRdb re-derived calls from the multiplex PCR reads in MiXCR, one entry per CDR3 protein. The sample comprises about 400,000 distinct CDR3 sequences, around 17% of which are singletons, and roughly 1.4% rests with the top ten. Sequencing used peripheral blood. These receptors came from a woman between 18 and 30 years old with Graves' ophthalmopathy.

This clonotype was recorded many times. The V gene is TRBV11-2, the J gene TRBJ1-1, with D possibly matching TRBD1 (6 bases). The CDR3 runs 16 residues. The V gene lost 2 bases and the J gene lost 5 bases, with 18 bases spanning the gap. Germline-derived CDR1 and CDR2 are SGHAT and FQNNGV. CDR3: CASSLKGSGGQTEAFF. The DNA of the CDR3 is TGTGCCAGCAGCTTAAAGGGCTCTGGGGGGCAAACTGAAGCTTTCTTT.

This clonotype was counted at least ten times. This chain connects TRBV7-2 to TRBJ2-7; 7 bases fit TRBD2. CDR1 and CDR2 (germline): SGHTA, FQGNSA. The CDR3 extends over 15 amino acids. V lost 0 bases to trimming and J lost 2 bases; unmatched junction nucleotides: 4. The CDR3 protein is CASSLAGGGAYEQYF. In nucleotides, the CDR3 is TGTGCCAGCAGCTTAGCTGGCGGGGGAGCCTACGAGCAGTACTTC.

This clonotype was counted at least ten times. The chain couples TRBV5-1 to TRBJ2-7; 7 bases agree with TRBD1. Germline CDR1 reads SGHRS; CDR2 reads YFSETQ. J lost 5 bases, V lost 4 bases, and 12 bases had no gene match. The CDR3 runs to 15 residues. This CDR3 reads CASSTRTGPENEQYF. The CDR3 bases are TGCGCCAGCAGCACCCGGACAGGACCAGAAAACGAGCAGTACTTC. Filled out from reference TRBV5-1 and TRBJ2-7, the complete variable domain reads KAGVTQTPRYLIKTRGQQVTLSCSPISGHRSVSWYQQTPGQGLQFLFEYFSETQRNKGNFPGRFSGRQFSNSRSEMNVSTLELGDSALYLCASSTRTGPENEQYFGPGTRLTVT.

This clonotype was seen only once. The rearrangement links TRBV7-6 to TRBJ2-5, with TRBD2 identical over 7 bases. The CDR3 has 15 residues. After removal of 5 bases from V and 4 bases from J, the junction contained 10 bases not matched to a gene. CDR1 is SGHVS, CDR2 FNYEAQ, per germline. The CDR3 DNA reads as TGTGCCAGCAGCATGGGGGGGGGGGACGGAGAGACCCAGTACTTC. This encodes CASSMGGGDGETQYF.

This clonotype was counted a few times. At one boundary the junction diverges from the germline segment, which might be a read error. The CDR3 loop reads CASSRGFGGSEQYF. As DNA, the CDR3 is TGCGCCAGCAGCAGAGGGTTTGGAGGGTCCGAGCAATACTTC. V gene TRBV5-1 combines with J gene TRBJ2-7; D possibly corresponds to TRBD2 (6 bases). CDR3 size: 14 residues. Germline V CDR1 and CDR2: SGHRS, YFSETQ.

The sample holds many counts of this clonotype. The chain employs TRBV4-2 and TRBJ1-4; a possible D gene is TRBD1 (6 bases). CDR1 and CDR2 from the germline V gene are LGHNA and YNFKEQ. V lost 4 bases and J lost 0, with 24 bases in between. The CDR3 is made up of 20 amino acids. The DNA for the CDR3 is TGTGCCAGCAGCCGAAACGGGGGGACACTCGTAAGGGCAACTAATGAAAAACTGTTTTTT. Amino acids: CASSRNGGTLVRATNEKLFF.

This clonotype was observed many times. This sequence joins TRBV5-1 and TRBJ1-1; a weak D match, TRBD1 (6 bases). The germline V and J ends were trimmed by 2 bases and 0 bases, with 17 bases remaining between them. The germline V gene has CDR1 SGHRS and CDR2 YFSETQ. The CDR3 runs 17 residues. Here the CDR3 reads CASSLQGFGEVNTEAFF. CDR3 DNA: TGCGCCAGCAGCTTACAGGGCTTTGGGGAGGTGAACACTGAAGCTTTCTTT.

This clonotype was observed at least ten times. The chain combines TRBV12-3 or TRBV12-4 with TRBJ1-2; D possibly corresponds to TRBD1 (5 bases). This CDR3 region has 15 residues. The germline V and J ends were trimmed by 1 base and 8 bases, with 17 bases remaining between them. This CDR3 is CASSLGNGGIGGYTF. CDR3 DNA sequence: TGTGCCAGCAGTTTAGGGAATGGGGGAATCGGGGGCTACACCTTC.

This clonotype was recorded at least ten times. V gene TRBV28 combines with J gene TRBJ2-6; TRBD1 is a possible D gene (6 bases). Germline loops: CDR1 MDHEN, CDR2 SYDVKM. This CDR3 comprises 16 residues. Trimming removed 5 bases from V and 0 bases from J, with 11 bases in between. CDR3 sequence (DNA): TGTGCCAGCAGTCAGGGACAATTCTCTGGGGCCAACGTCCTGACTTTC. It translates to CASSQGQFSGANVLTF.

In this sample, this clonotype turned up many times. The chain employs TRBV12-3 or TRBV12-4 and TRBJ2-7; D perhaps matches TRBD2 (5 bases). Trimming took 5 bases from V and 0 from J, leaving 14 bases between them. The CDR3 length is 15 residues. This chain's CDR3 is CASSRGLPSSYEQYF. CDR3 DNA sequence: TGTGCCAGCAGTCGAGGACTCCCGAGCTCCTACGAGCAGTACTTC.

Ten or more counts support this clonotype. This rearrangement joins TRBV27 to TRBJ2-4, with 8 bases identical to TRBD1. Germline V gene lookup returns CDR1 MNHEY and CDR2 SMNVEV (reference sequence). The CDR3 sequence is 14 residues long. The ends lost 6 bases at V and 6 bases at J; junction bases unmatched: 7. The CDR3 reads CASRPDRVGNIQYF. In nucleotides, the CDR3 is TGTGCCAGCAGACCGGACAGGGTGGGAAACATTCAGTACTTC.

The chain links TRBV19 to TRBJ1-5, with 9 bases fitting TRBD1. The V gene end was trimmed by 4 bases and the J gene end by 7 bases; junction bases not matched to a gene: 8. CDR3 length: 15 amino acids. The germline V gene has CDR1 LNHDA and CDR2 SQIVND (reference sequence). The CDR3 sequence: CASSTRDRVRQPQHF. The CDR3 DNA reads TGTGCCAGTAGTACCCGGGACAGGGTGCGGCAGCCCCAGCATTTT.